This T cell receptor (beta chain) derives from a study of blood T cells in healthy people across ages (dated by TCRdb to between 2014 and 2016). Background for the entire study: In model experiments, template switching captured roughly one uniquely barcoded TCR beta cDNA molecule for every two T cells. Age-related changes in TCR beta repertoire diversity were measured in the study by deep sequencing normalized with unique cDNA molecular identifiers. Four age groups were formed from the donors: young (average approximately 16 years), middle-aged (around 41), aged (around 68) and long-lived (more than 75). To avoid experimental bias, donors of different ages were spread randomly across the sequencing lanes. Two additional independent replicas of 1 million unique cDNA reads from the same blood draw were analyzed for two donors (one aged 18 to 29 and one aged 80 or older).

Beyond this particular receptor, the publication reports: Conclusive comparison of naive and antigen-experienced compartments was prevented by the profiling of bulk unsorted PBMCs. A strong correlation was found between observed TCR beta diversity and the percentage of naive T cells measured by flow cytometry. Observed TCR beta diversity per million T cells fell roughly linearly with age, and a significant reduction was already apparent by age roughly 41. Estimates of total diversity based on one million sequenced T cells were considered lower bounds and underestimates. Because the CMV infection status of the donors was unknown, age-related changes in expanded clonotypes may potentially have been confounded. Compared with the aged group, more naive CD4+ T cells, fewer expanded clones and increased TCR diversity were shown by the long-lived group, suggesting age selection.

The approximately 39 donors, aged about 6 to 90 years, were systemically healthy Caucasian individuals from Russia. Each donor gave around 9.8 milliliters of peripheral blood, collected into EDTA-treated Vacutainer tubes. PBMCs were isolated by Ficoll-Paque density-gradient centrifugation, with at least 6.5 million obtained per sample. Trizol reagent was used to extract total RNA from PBMCs, with at least 5 micrograms per sample. For every donor, flow cytometry on a PBMC aliquot measured the percentage of naive CD45RAhigh/CD27high T cells. For this clonotype: Its recognized antigen is unknown. No quality values exist for individual bases; no much larger clone is one base distant.

Libraries were constructed by 5' RACE. A second PCR of roughly 6 to 11 cycles was performed with a sample-barcoded 5' primer and a J-beta primer mix. A template-switch 5' adaptor carrying 12 random nucleotides introduced a unique molecular identifier onto each TCR beta cDNA molecule. At least 2.5 million CDR3-containing paired-end reads were obtained from each sample. All of the RNA was converted into first-strand cDNA using the Mint cDNA synthesis kit, with a TRBC-specific oligonucleotide serving as the primer. All cDNA was treated with uracil-DNA glycosylase and then went through a first 18-cycle PCR with the universal primers M1SS and BC2_uni_R. In the source study's methods: For normalization, 1 million high-quality reads were randomly selected from each sample, with every read carrying a distinct molecular identifier. Instead of being binned into consensus sequences, reads that shared molecular identifiers were thrown out. MiTCR, run with a Q25 quality threshold and the strictest error-elimination algorithm, handled CDR3 identification, clonotype clustering and error correction. A nonparametric unseen species model using Euler transformation provided a lower-bound estimate of total TCR beta diversity. TCRdb redid the processing of the public reads, applying fastp at Q25 and MiXCR, and retained in-frame beta chains. Each entry is one CDR3 protein sequence, shown with its most common DNA and genes. The authors' filters were not applied to this entry. Across this sample there are fewer than 2 million distinct CDR3 sequences, with about two fifths seen only once. The ten largest clones capture roughly 23% of the sample.

Trimming at the junction amounts to 6 bases on V and 6 bases on J, and the germline ends lie 15 bases apart. The CDR3 covers 13 residues, taking in both the cysteine and the phenylalanine. Only the CDR3 region is kept as DNA, spanning 39 bases read in frame from base 1. The germline V gene (reference sequence) specifies MNHEY as CDR1 and SMNVEV as CDR2. The sequence was obtained from a human donor in good health. Source material: blood. In this chain, TRBV27 is recombined with TRBJ2-7; no D gene can be assigned with confidence. The nucleotides read TGTGCCAGCAGCAAAGAATGGTATAGCGAGCAGTACTTC. Its protein is CASSKEWYSEQYF.